The source of this T cell receptor beta chain is a study of cytomegalovirus exposure and HLA in healthy donors. Deletions cut 4 bases from V and 0 bases from J, with 7 bases between. The CDR3 is 14 amino acids. Per the germline V gene, CDR1 is SEHNR and CDR2 is FQNEAQ (reference sequence). The count of this clone is one. The PCR ran on 60 Vbeta and 13 Jbeta primers. Sequencing was performed with immunoSEQ multiplex PCR; in TCRdb, only in-frame clones are kept and a portion is missing. The data contain 250,000 to 350,000 clones, approximately 90% of them singletons. This clonotype originated in a man aged 35 to 55 in good health and CMV-seropositive. V gene TRBV7-9 combines with J gene TRBJ2-1; D is perhaps TRBD2 (5 bases). Input material: PBMCs. The CDR3 DNA reads TGTGCCAGCAGCTCTGGGAGCTCCTACAATGAGCAGTTCTTC. This sequence encodes CASSSGSSYNEQFF.